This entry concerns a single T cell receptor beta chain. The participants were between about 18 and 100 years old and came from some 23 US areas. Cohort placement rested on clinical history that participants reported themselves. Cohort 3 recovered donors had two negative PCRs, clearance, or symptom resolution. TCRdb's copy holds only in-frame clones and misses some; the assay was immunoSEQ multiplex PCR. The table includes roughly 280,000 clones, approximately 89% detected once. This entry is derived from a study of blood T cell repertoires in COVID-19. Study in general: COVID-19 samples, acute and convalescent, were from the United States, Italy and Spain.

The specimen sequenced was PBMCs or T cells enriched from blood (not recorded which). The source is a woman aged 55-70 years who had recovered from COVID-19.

CDR3: CASRPGQGLAGNTIYF. CDR3 nucleotides: TGTGCCAGCAGACCGGGACAGGGCCTTGCTGGAAACACCATATATTTT. This chain links TRBV27 with TRBJ1-3; 9 bases line up with TRBD1. After removal of 6 bases from V and 2 bases from J, the junction contained 8 bases not matched to a gene. The CDR3 spans 16 residues. The germline CDR1 and CDR2 sequences are MNHEY and SMNVEV (reference sequence).